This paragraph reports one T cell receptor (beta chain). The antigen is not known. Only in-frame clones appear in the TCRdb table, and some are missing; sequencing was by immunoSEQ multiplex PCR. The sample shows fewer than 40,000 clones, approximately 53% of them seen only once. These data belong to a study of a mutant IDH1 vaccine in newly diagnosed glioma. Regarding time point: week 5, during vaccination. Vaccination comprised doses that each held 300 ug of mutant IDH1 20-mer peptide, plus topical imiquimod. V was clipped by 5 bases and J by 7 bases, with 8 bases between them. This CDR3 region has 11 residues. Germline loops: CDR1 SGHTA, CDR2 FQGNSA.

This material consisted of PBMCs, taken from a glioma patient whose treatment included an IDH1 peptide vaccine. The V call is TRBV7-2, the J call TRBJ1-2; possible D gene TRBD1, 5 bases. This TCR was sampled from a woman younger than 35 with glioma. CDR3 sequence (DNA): TGTGCCAGCAGCGCAGGGAGTGGCTACACCTTC. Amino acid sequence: CASSAGSGYTF. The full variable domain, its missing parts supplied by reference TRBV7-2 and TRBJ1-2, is GAGVSQSPSNKVTEKGKDVELRCDPISGHTALYWYRQSLGQGLEFLIYFQGNSAPDKSGLPSDRFSAERTGGSVSTLTIQRTQQEDSAVYLCASSAGSGYTFGSGTRLTVV.